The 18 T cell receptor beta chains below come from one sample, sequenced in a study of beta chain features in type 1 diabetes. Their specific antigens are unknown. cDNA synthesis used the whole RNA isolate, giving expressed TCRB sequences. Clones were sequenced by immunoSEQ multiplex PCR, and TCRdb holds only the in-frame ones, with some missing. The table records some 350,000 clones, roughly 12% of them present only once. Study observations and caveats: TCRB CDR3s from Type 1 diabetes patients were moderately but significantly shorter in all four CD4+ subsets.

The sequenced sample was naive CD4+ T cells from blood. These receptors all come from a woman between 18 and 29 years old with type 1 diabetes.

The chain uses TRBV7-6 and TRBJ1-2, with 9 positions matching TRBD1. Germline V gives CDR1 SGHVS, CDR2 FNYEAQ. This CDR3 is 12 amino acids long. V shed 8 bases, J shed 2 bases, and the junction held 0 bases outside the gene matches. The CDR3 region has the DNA TGTGCCAGCGGACAGGGGAACTATGGCTACACCTTC. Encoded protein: CASGQGNYGYTF.

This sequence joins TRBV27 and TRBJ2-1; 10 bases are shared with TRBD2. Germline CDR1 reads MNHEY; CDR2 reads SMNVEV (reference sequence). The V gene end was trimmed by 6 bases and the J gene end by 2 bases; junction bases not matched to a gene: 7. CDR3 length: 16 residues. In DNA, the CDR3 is TGTGCCAGCAGGCTAGCGGGAGAGGCGGCCTACAATGAGCAGTTCTTC. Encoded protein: CASRLAGEAAYNEQFF.

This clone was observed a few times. The CDR3 DNA reads TGTGCCAGCAGCTTATCGAGGGCAAGCTCTGGAAACACCATATATTTT. It is translated as CASSLSRASSGNTIYF. V is TRBV7-2 and J is TRBJ1-3; D unclear. Germline CDR1 is SGHTA and CDR2 is FQGNSA. The CDR3 extends over 16 amino acids. V was clipped by 2 bases and J by 0 bases, with 11 bases between them. Variable domain in full (rest from reference TRBV7-2 and TRBJ1-3): GAGVSQSPSNKVTEKGKDVELRCDPISGHTALYWYRQSLGQGLEFLIYFQGNSAPDKSGLPSDRFSAERTGGSVSTLTIQRTQQEDSAVYLCASSLSRASSGNTIYFGEGSWLTVV.

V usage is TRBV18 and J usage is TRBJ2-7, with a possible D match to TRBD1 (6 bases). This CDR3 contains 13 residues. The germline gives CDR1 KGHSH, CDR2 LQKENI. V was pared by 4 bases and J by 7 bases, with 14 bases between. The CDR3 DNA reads TGTGCCAGCTCACTTGACAGGTCTGGGGAGCAGTACGTC. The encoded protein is CASSLDRSGEQYV.

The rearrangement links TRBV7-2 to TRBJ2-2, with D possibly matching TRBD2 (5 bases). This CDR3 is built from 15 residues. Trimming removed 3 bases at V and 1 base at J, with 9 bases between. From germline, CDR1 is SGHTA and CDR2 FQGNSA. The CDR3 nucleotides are TGTGCCAGCAGCTTGAGCGGTTGGAACACCGGGGAGCTGTTTTTT. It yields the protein CASSLSGWNTGELFF.

Here the CDR3 DNA reads TGTGCCAGCAGCCGGCGGGGAGCGGCGCCGGCCTACGAGCAGTACTTC. Translating gives CASSRRGAAPAYEQYF. V and J are TRBV7-2 and TRBJ2-7, with D perhaps matching TRBD2 (6 bases). The germline gives CDR1 SGHTA, CDR2 FQGNSA. Trimming removed 5 bases at V and 2 bases at J, with 19 bases between. This CDR3 contains 16 residues.

In nucleotides, the CDR3 is TGCGCCAGCGGCACTCCAACAGGGAACCCGAACACCGGGGAGCTGTTTTTT. The encoded protein is CASGTPTGNPNTGELFF. The chain recombines TRBV5-1 with TRBJ2-2, with D perhaps matching TRBD1 (6 bases). Trimming pared 7 bases from V and 0 bases from J, leaving 19 bases between. CDR1 and CDR2 (germline): SGHRS, YFSETQ. The CDR3 totals 17 residues.

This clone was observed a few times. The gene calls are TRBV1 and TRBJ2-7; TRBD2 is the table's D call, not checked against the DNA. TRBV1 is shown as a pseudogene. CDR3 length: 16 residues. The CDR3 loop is CTSSQSSGRGPYEQYF. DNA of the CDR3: TGCACCAGCAGCCAAAGTAGCGGGAGAGGTCCCTACGAGCAGTACTTC.

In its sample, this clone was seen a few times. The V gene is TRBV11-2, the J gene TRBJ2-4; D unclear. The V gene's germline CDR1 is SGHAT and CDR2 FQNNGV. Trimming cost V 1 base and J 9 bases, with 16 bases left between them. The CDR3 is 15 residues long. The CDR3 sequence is CASSLGGTRGSIQYF. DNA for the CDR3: TGTGCCAGCAGCTTAGGCGGCACAAGAGGAAGCATTCAGTACTTC.

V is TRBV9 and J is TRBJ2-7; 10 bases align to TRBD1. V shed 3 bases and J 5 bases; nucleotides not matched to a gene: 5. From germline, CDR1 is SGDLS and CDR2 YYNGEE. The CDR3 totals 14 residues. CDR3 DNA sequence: TGTGCCAGCAGCGATACAGGGACAGGGGACGAGCAGTACTTC. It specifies CASSDTGTGDEQYF.

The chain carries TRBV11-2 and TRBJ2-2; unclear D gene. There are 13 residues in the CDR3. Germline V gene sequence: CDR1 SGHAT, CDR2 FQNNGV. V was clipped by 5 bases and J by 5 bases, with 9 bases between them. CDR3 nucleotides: TGTGCCAGCAGCCTCAGATTAACCGGGGAGCTGTTTTTT. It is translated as CASSLRLTGELFF. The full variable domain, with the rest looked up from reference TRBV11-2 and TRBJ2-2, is EAGVAQSPRYKIIEKRQSVAFWCNPISGHATLYWYQQILGQGPKLLIQFQNNGVVDDSQLPKDRFSAERLKGVDSTLKIQPAKLEDSAVYLCASSLRLTGELFFGEGSRLTVL.

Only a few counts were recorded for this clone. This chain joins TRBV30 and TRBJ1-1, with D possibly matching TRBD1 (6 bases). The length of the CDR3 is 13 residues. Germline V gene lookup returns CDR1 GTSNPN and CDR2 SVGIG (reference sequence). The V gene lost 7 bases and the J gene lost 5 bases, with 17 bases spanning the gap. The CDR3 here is CAFHNFRGTEAFF. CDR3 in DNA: TGTGCCTTCCACAATTTCAGGGGAACTGAAGCTTTCTTT.

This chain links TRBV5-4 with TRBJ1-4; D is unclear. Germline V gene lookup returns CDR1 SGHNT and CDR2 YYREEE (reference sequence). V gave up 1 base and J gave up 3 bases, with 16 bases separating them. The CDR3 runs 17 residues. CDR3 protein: CASSLNGGPMANEKLFF. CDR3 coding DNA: TGTGCCAGCAGCTTGAACGGAGGGCCAATGGCTAATGAAAAACTGTTTTTT. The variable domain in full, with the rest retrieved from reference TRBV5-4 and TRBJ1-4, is ETGVTQSPTHLIKTRGQQVTLRCSSQSGHNTVSWYQQALGQGPQFIFQYYREEENGRGNFPPRFSGLQFPNYSSELNVNALELDDSALYLCASSLNGGPMANEKLFFGSGTQLSVL.

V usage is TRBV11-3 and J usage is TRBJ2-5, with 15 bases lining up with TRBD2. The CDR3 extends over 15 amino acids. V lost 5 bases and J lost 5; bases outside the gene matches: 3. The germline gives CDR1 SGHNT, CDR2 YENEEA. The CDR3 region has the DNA TGTGCCAGCAGCCGAGGACTAGCGGGGGGGGAGACCCAGTACTTC. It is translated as CASSRGLAGGETQYF.

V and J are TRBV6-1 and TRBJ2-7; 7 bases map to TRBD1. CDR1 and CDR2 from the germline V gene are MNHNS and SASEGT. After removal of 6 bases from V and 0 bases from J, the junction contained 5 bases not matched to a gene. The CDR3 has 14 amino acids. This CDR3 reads CASSRQGHSYEQYF. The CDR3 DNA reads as TGTGCCAGCAGCAGACAGGGCCACTCCTACGAGCAGTACTTC.

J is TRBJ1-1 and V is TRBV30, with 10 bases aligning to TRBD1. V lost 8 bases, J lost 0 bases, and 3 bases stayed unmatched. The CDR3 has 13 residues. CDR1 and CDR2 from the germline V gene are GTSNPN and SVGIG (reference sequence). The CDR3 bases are TGTGCCGCCGACAGGGGGCTGAACACTGAAGCTTTCTTT. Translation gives CAADRGLNTEAFF. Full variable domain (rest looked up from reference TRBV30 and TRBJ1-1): SQTIHQWPATLVQPVGSPLSLECTVEGTSNPNLYWYRQAAGRGLQLLFYSVGIGQISSEVPQNLSASRPQDRQFILSSKKLLLSDSGFYLCAADRGLNTEAFFGQGTRLTVV.

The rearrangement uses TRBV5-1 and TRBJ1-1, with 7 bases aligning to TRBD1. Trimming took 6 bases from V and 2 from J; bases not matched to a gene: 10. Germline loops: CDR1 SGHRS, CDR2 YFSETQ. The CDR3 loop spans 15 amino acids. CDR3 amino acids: CASNPGTARNTEAFF. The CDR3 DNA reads TGCGCCAGCAACCCAGGGACAGCGAGAAACACTGAAGCTTTCTTT.

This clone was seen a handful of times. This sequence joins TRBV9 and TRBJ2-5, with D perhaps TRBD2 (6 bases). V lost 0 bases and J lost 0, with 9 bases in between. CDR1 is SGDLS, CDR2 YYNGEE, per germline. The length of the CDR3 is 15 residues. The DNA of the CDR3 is TGTGCCAGCAGCGTAGACGGGGGTCACCAAGAGACCCAGTACTTC. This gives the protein CASSVDGGHQETQYF.